This T cell receptor beta chain was documented in a study of T-cell memory formation after mild COVID-19. Turning to the study itself: Largely, TCR clusters stayed within a single donor. Study-wide points: Contracting clones from day 15 to 85 showed balanced CD4/CD8; later expanders favored CD4+. Mainly in CM and EM were contracting CD4+ clones; CD8+ were in EMRA.

This clonotype appeared a few times. Its antigen remains unidentified. TCRdb ran MiXCR on the 5' RACE reads and lists one entry per CDR3 protein. The table includes over 400,000 distinct CDR3 sequences, 23% detected once. V was pared by 6 bases and J by 2 bases, with 10 bases of the junction left unmatched. Per germline, CDR1 ENHRY and CDR2 SYGVKD. There are 15 residues in the CDR3. The V and J genes are TRBV10-3 and TRBJ2-7; 7 positions match TRBD1. Sequenced sample: PBMCs or a T cell subset sorted from them (not recorded which). This clonotype was obtained from an adult woman who had mild COVID-19 (a few samples of this study predate the infection). Cell type and time point are not known. In nucleotides, the CDR3 is TGTGCCATCAGGGGGACAGCCTTAGGGGCCTACGAGCAGTACTTC. Its protein product is CAIRGTALGAYEQYF.